This entry concerns a single TCR beta chain. Its target is unknown. With autoimmune disease history or systemic immunosuppression, patients were excluded. At cycle 4 day 1, cycle 7 day 1, and baseline, blood was sampled. The data originate from a study of OX40 agonist ivuxolimab in advanced cancers. The wider study: Males comprised around 80% of the group, whose mean age was approximately 62 years (range roughly 20 to 90).

Study-level findings and limits: Nonresponders, in some cases, also had low normalized T-cell clonal expansion.

Generated by immunoSEQ multiplex PCR, the TCRdb table keeps only in-frame clones and is missing some. The sample carries roughly 49,000 clones, 88% recorded once. Sequences were derived from CD4+ or CD8+ T cells sorted from blood, sampled in a trial of the OX40 agonist ivuxolimab. The source of this sequence is an adult with an advanced solid tumor such as melanoma, head and neck, liver or kidney cancer.

The CDR3 protein is CASSVAGASQPQHF. The CDR3 DNA sequence: TGTGCCAGCAGCGTAGCGGGGGCCAGCCAGCCCCAGCATTTT. The chain combines TRBV9 with TRBJ1-5; the D gene is possibly TRBD1 (6 bases). Germline V lookup: CDR1 SGDLS, CDR2 YYNGEE. The CDR3 is 14 amino acids. V was cut by 0 bases and J by 7 bases, with 11 bases left in between.